This T cell receptor beta chain was profiled in a study of T cell repertoires in cytomegalovirus infection. TCRdb processed the reads anew with MiXCR; each CDR3 protein has one entry. Among fewer than 550,000 distinct CDR3 sequences listed, roughly 12% were seen once. CDR3 length equals 13 residues. V gave up 6 bases and J gave up 1 base, with 9 bases separating them. This clonotype was seen ten or more times. Sample: PBMCs. The origin of this receptor is a human donor in good health (CMV status not recorded). Some clones in this sample may be carry-over from other donors' samples. The J gene is TRBJ1-1, the V gene TRBV12-3 or TRBV12-4; D not resolved. CDR3 DNA sequence: TGTGCCAGCAGGCCCGGTGGGAACACTGAAGCTTTCTTT. This codes for CASRPGGNTEAFF.